This TCR beta chain was captured in a study of persistence of HIV-infected CD4 T cells (dated by TCRdb to 2020 to 2022). Looking at the study overall: The study isolated CMV- and HIV-1 Gag-responding CD4+ T cells from ART-treated individuals to examine antigen-driven clonal expansion of HIV-1-infected cells. The median time the participants had spent on suppressive ART was roughly eight years. Peripheral blood samples of up to about 180 mL were taken at multiple time points, with the exception of a couple of participants who underwent leukapheresis at a single time point. The clonality of all cells in each sorted population was assessed by TCRbeta sequencing, whereas the clonality of infected cells was assessed by proviral sequencing. For the TCR cluster analysis across participants, about 8 participants were included for CMV and about 7 participants for Gag.

This clone was found a few times. It lacks a known antigen. Qualities for individual bases were not recorded, and no much larger clone is one base off. What the study reported, not specific to this receptor: A correlation was observed between TCR oligoclonality and proviral oligoclonality within the same sorted populations. Significantly lower TCRbeta richness was observed in CMV- and Gag-responding cells than in anti-CD3/anti-CD28-responding cells, and higher oligoclonality was observed in CMV-responding cells than in CD3/CD28-stimulated and Gag-responding cells. Restriction of bulk TCR analyses to the rare CMV-responding cells that actually carried HIV-1 proviruses was not possible. Few individuals were included in the study, and only a limited range of antigens was tested. Antigen-responding cells were enriched for degenerate expanded CDR3beta sequences, which suggests convergent selection of CD4+ responses to CMV and Gag.

The immunoSEQ hsTCRB assay version 4, run in survey mode, was used to sequence TCRbeta repertoires from genomic DNA. Genomic DNA was diluted to roughly 10 ng/uL, and up to about 1 ug per sample was used for TCRbeta sequencing. In the paper's pipeline: ImmunoSeq Analyzer 3.0 was used for analysis of TCRbeta data, and diversity was computed on productive nucleotide rearrangements. Lower-bound TCR diversity was estimated with the improved Chao index, and clonality with the Gini coefficient using the Immunarch R package. Different nucleotide rearrangements encoding the same CDR3beta amino acid sequence were treated as distinct clonotypes. Differential abundance analysis found TCRbeta sequences that were significantly enriched in antigen-responding cells compared with anti-CD3/anti-CD28-activated cells. Using predicted peptide-MHC specificity as the basis, GLIPH2 grouped TCRs into clusters, both for each participant individually and for the merged data sets that combined participants. Entries here come from immuneACCESS through TCRdb and include only in-frame sequences with V and J called. Some clones fail to appear in such tables; in the studies checked, an unresolved V gene covers under half of the shortfall, and the cause of the remainder is unknown. The V and J calls and clone size come from that table; D and trimming were worked out from the DNA. The sample table lists over 60,000 clones, about 81% of them with a count of one. About 1.5% of the sample goes to the ten largest clones.

CDR1 and CDR2 (SGHVS, FQNEAQ) derive from the germline V gene. V gives up 1 base and J gives up 5 bases, and the segment between their germline ends measures 14 bases. The CDR3 goes from the cysteine to the phenylalanine over 15 residues. The sequence is cut down to CDR3 DNA, 45 bases in frame from base 1. The sample's treatment or condition label, in plain terms: suppressive antiretroviral therapy. A pool of overlapping HIV-1 Gag 15-mer peptides, at roughly 1 ug per peptide per mL, was used to stimulate the cells. Memory CD4+ T cells that did not respond, being CD40L-negative, CD69-negative and CD45RO-high, were sorted as memory populations depleted of antigen-responding cells. Participants were HIV-1-infected adults who started suppressive ART during chronic infection. For at least 4 years, the participants' plasma HIV-1 RNA had been undetectable, below 50 copies/mL. To be included, participants needed a CD4+ T cell count above 400 cells/uL and a positive CMV serology. Before stimulation, PBMCs were isolated using density centrifugation and then depleted of CD8+ T cells. CD8-depleted PBMCs were stimulated for about 17 hours with anti-CD28/CD49d costimulation, CD40-blocking antibody and enfuvirtide to prevent new infections. Cell sorting was done on a Beckman Coulter MoFlo Legacy or XDP sorter, and dead cells were excluded with propidium iodide. For samples with more than one million cells, genomic DNA was extracted with the QIAamp DNA Mini Kit, and for all other samples the Quick-DNA Microprep Kit was used.

The TCR comes from an adult man with HIV who was CMV-seropositive. The chain couples TRBV7-8 to TRBJ1-1; TRBD1 might be the D gene, on 5 matching bases. This material consisted of CD4+ T cells sorted from PBMCs after roughly 18-hour stimulation, taken from a patient who received antiretroviral therapy. The sample's cell subset or site, from its label and the paper: CD40L-CD69- CD45RO-high memory CD4 T cells not responding to Gag peptides. The CDR3 sequence is CASSLEGSGGTEAFF. Here is the DNA: TGTGCCAGCAGCTTAGAGGGCAGCGGGGGGACTGAAGCTTTCTTT.